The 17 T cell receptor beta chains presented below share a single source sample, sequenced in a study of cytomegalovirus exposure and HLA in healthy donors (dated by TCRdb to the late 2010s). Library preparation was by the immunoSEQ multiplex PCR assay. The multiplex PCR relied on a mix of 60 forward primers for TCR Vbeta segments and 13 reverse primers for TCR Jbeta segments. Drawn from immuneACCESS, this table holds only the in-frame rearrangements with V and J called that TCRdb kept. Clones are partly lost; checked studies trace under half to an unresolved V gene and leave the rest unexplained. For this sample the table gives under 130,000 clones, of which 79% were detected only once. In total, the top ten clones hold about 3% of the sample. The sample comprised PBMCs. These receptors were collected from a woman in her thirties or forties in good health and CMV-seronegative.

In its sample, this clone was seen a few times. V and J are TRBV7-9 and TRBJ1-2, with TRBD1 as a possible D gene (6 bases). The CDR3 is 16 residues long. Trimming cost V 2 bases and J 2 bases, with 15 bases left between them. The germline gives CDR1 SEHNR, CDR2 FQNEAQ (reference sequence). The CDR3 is CASSLRGTDSNYGYTF. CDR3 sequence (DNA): TGTGCCAGCAGCTTAAGGGGCACGGACAGCAACTATGGCTACACCTTC. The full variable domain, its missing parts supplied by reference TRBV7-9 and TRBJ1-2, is DTGVSQNPRHKITKRGQNVTFRCDPISEHNRLYWYRQTLGQGPEFLTYFQNEAQLEKSRLLSDRFSAERPKGSFSTLEIQRTEQGDSAMYLCASSLRGTDSNYGYTFGSGTRLTVV.

CDR3 coding DNA: TGTGCCAGCAGCTCGAGGGCGGGCGGCGTTTACGAGCAGTACTTC. This encodes CASSSRAGGVYEQYF. V and J are TRBV27 and TRBJ2-7; D might be TRBD2 (5 bases). The germline V gene has CDR1 MNHEY and CDR2 SMNVEV (reference sequence). The V end was cut by 6 bases, the J end by 4 bases, with 19 bases between. The CDR3 is made up of 15 amino acids.

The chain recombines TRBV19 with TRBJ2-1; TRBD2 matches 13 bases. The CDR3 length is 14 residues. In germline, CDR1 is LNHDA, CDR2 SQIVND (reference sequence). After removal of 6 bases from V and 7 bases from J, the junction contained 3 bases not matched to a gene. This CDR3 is CASRGLAGVNEQFF. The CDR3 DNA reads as TGTGCCAGTAGAGGACTAGCGGGAGTAAATGAGCAGTTCTTC.

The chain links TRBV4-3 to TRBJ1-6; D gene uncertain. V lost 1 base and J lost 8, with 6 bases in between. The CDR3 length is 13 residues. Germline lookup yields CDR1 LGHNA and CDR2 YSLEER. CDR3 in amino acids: CASSQAGDSPLHF. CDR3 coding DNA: TGCGCCAGCAGCCAAGCGGGAGATTCACCCCTCCACTTT.

CDR3 region: CASSYLGAGANVLTF. The CDR3 nucleotides read TGTGCCAGCAGTTACCTAGGGGCTGGGGCCAACGTCCTGACTTTC. V gene TRBV27 combines with J gene TRBJ2-6, with a tentative D call TRBD1 (5 bases). V lost 4 bases, J lost 2 bases, and 9 bases lay in between. In germline, CDR1 is MNHEY, CDR2 SMNVEV (reference sequence). The CDR3 contains 15 residues.

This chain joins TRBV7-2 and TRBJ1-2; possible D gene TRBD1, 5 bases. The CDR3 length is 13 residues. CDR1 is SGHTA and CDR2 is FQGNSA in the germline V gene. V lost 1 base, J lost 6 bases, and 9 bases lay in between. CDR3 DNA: TGTGCCAGCAGCTTAGGCAGGGCAAATGGCTACACCTTC. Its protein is CASSLGRANGYTF.

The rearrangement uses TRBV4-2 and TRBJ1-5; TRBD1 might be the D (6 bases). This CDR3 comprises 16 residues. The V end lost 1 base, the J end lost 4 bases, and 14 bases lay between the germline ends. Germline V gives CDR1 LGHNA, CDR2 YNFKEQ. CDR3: CASSQGLTGINQPQHF. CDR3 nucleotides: TGTGCCAGCAGCCAAGGACTCACAGGGATTAATCAGCCCCAGCATTTT.

CDR3 region: CASSVEAGGTYNEQFF. The CDR3, as DNA: TGTGCCAGCAGCGTAGAGGCGGGAGGAACCTACAATGAGCAGTTCTTC. This sequence joins TRBV9 and TRBJ2-1; 8 bases align to TRBD2. Germline lookup yields CDR1 SGDLS and CDR2 YYNGEE. V dropped 0 bases and J dropped 2; count of bases not matched to a gene: 4. The CDR3 runs to 16 residues.

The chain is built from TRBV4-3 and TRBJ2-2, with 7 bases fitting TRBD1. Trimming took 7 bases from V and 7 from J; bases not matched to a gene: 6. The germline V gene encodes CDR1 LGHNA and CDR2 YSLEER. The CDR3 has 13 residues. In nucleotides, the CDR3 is TGCGCCAGCATGAAAGGGGGCGGCGGGGAGCTGTTTTTT. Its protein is CASMKGGGGELFF.

CDR3 in DNA: TGCGCCAGCAGCTTGGACAGGGGGTCCGGGGAGACCCAGTACTTC. It translates to CASSLDRGSGETQYF. The chain combines TRBV5-1 with TRBJ2-5; 8 nucleotides line up with TRBD1. The CDR3 extends over 15 amino acids. V lost 0 bases, J lost 5 bases, and 6 bases stayed unmatched. Germline CDR1 SGHRS, CDR2 YFSETQ.

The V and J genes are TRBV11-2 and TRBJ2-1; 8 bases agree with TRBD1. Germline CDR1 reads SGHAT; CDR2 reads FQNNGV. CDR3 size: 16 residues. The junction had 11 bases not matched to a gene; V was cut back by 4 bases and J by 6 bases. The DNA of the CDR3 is TGTGCCAGCAGCTCCCCAGAGGGCAGGGGGCCCAATGAGCAGTTCTTC. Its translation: CASSSPEGRGPNEQFF.

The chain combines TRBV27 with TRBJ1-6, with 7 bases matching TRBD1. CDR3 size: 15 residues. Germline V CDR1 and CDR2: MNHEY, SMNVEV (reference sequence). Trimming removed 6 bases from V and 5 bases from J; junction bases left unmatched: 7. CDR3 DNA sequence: TGTGCCAGCAGCCCACTGGACAGGAATAATTCACCCCTCCACTTT. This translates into CASSPLDRNNSPLHF.

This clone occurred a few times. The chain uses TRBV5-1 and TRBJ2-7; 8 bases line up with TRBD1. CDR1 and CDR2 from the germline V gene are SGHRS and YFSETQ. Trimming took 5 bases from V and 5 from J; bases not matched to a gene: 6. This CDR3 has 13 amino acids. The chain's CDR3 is CASRWRQGNEQYF. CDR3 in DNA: TGCGCCAGCAGATGGAGACAGGGGAACGAGCAGTACTTC.

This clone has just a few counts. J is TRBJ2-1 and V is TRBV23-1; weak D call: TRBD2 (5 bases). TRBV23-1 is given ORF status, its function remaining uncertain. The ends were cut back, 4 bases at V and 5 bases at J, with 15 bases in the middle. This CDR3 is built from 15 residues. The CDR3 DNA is TGCGCCAGCAGTCTAGGGTGGGAGAAGGACAATGAGCAGTTCTTC. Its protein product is CASSLGWEKDNEQFF.

Written as DNA, the CDR3 is TGTGCCCGCACCCAGAGCGGGGGAGGAGGAAGGGATACGCAGTATTTT. It codes for CARTQSGGGGRDTQYF. This sequence joins TRBV30 and TRBJ2-3, with TRBD2 matching over 8 bases. Germline V gene data show CDR1 as GTSNPN and CDR2 as SVGIG (reference sequence). Losses at the gene ends were 8 bases for V and 6 bases for J; bases not matched to a gene: 19. The CDR3 sequence is 16 residues long.

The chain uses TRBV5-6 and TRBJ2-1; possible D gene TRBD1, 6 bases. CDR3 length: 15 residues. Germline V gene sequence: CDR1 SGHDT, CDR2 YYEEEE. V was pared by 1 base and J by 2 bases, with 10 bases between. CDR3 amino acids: CASSLLRTAYNEQFF. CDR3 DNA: TGTGCCAGCAGCTTGCTCCGGACAGCCTACAATGAGCAGTTCTTC.

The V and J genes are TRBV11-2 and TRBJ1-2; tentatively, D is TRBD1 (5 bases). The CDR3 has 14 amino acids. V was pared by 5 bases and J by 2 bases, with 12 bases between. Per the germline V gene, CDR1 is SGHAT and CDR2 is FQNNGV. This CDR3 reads CASSPTGENYGYTF. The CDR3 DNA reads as TGTGCCAGCAGCCCTACGGGGGAAAACTATGGCTACACCTTC.